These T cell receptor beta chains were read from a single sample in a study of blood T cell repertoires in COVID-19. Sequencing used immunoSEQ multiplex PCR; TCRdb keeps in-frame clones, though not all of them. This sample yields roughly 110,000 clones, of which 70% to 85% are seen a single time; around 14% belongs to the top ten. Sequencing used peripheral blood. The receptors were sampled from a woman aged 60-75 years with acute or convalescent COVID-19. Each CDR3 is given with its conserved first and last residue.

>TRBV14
CASSQDHTDSANEQFF
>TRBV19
CASTPDRGPYEQYF
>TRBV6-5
CASSYGGGGQPQHF
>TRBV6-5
CASSWGDRDEKLFF
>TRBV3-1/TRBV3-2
CASSQDTANQPQHF
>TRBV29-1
CSVGTVGLRGYTF
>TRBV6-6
CASTFDTRGTEAFF
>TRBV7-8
CASSLGARSYNEQFF
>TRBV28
CASRPRAGELFF
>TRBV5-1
CASSLWGMNTEAFF
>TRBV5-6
CASSKEQGGGNQPQHF
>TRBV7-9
CASSQWDGSSYNEQFF
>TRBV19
CASSGQGDEQYF
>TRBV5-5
CASSLDRTGGRWTQYF
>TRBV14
CASSQPRGLGEKLFF
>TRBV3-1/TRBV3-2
CASSQNPGESYEQYF
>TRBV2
CASAPSTGELFF
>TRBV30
CASPVASGREQFF
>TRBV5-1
CASSLGRGSYEQYF
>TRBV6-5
CASRRGEGNEQFF
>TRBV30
CAWSQQGNYGYTF
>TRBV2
CASVRTGNSYEQYF
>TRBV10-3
CAISESTGAQANYGYTF
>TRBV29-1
CSVDRTGTDTQYF
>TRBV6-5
CASRRTTGGGYGYTF
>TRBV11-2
CASSLNTLLAGENNEQFF
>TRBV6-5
CASSYWVFGERETQYF
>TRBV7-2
CASSLVPSGGPNEQYF